This T cell receptor (beta chain) was obtained from a study of circulating and synovial CD4+ cells in juvenile arthritis. Broader study findings: Vbeta family usage analysis did not detect the pathogenic-like versus bulk difference.

Method: immunoSEQ multiplex PCR; TCRdb's copy keeps in-frame clones and lacks some. The sample consists of some 33,000 clones, approximately 96% of them appearing once. In germline, CDR1 is LNHDA, CDR2 SQIVND (reference sequence). The CDR3 loop spans 14 amino acids. V was pared by 4 bases and J by 5 bases, with 14 bases between. Notes on this clone: Its antigen is not known.

The rearrangement uses TRBV19 and TRBJ2-5; a weak D match, TRBD2 (6 bases). The sequencing input was CD4+ T cells from blood. This TCR was sampled from a human donor with juvenile idiopathic arthritis. The CDR3 DNA reads TGTGCCAGTAGTACAGCCGGGACTTTTGAGACCCAGTACTTC. This gives the protein CASSTAGTFETQYF.